The next 17 T cell receptor beta chains were all read from a single sample in a study of T cell responses to AZD1222 COVID-19 vaccine. Data came from immunoSEQ multiplex PCR; TCRdb stores just in-frame clones and leaves some out. There are about 160,000 clones in the sample; around 87% occur only once, and approximately 7.2% lies in the top ten. Specimen: peripheral blood, collected on day 0 of AZD1222 vaccination. The receptor set was obtained from an adult in good health.

The chain combines TRBV30 with TRBJ1-1, with 7 bases fitting TRBD1. The CDR3 loop spans 14 amino acids. Unmatched junction bases numbered 5, after V lost 3 bases and J lost 1 base. Per the germline V gene, CDR1 is GTSNPN and CDR2 is SVGIG (reference sequence). The CDR3 DNA reads as TGTGCCTGGAGGGTATCAGGGGGGAACACTGAAGCTTTCTTT. This codes for CAWRVSGGNTEAFF.

J is TRBJ1-2 and V is TRBV18, with a tentative D call TRBD1 (5 bases). The CDR3 has 13 amino acids. Per germline, CDR1 KGHSH and CDR2 LQKENI. With 0 bases removed from V and 3 bases from J, the gap between germline ends came to 5 bases. The CDR3 nucleotides read TGTGCCAGCTCACCACCGGGGGACTATGGCTACACCTTC. Encoded protein: CASSPPGDYGYTF.

V is TRBV7-9 and J is TRBJ2-5; TRBD2 might be the D (5 bases). CDR1 is SEHNR and CDR2 is FQNEAQ in the germline V gene (reference sequence). The CDR3 spans 14 residues. Trimming stripped 3 bases from V and 4 bases from J, with 12 bases between. CDR3 coding DNA: TGTGCCAGCAGCTTTCGAGCGGCGGGAGAGACCCAGTACTTC. Amino acid sequence: CASSFRAAGETQYF.

This clone is a singleton in its sample. The rearrangement joins TRBV27 to TRBJ1-6; D is undetermined. The CDR3 extends over 16 amino acids. V lost 2 bases, J lost 7 bases, and 15 bases lay in between. CDR1 MNHEY and CDR2 SMNVEV come from the germline V gene (reference sequence). In DNA form, the CDR3 reads TGTGCCAGCAGTTTAATAGGCCAGGCGCTAAATTCACCCCTCCACTTT. Its protein is CASSLIGQALNSPLHF.

The chain combines TRBV7-6 with TRBJ2-1, with 7 bases matching TRBD1. The CDR3 loop spans 12 amino acids. Germline V lookup: CDR1 SGHVS, CDR2 FNYEAQ. V trimming: 5 bases; J trimming: 9 bases; junction bases outside the gene matches: 4. The CDR3 nucleotides read TGTGCCAGCAGCCTGAGACAGGGTGAGCAGTTCTTC. It is translated as CASSLRQGEQFF.

V usage is TRBV19 and J usage is TRBJ2-6; no clear D gene. V was trimmed by 4 bases and J by 2 bases, leaving 3 bases between them. CDR3 size: 13 residues. Germline CDR1 is LNHDA and CDR2 is SQIVND (reference sequence). The CDR3 nucleotides read TGTGCCAGTAGTACCACTGGGGCCAACGTCCTGACTTTC. It is translated as CASSTTGANVLTF. Using reference TRBV19 and TRBJ2-6 for the parts outside the CDR3, the full variable domain is DGGITQSPKYLFRKEGQNVTLSCEQNLNHDAMYWYRQDPGQGLRLIYYSQIVNDFQKGDIAEGYSVSREKKESFPLTVTSAQKNPTAFYLCASSTTGANVLTFGAGSRLTVL.

The V and J genes are TRBV7-2 and TRBJ2-3; possible D gene TRBD2, 6 bases. V was pared by 2 bases and J by 2 bases, with 11 bases between. The CDR3 length is 15 residues. The germline CDR1 and CDR2 sequences are SGHTA and FQGNSA. This CDR3 is CASSLRRAATDTQYF. The CDR3, as DNA: TGTGCCAGCAGCTTAAGGAGGGCAGCCACAGATACGCAGTATTTT.

This sequence joins TRBV6-2 or TRBV6-3 and TRBJ1-4; tentatively, D is TRBD1 (5 bases). CDR1 and CDR2 (germline): MNHEY, SVGEGT. The V end lost 6 bases, the J end lost 8 bases, and 19 bases lay between the germline ends. This CDR3 comprises 15 residues. This chain's CDR3 is CASSRANAGREKLFF. DNA for the CDR3: TGTGCCAGCAGCAGGGCCAACGCGGGACGGGAAAAACTGTTTTTT.

The chain has TRBV5-1 and TRBJ2-7, with 9 bases identical to TRBD1. The CDR3 spans 17 residues. J was trimmed by 3 bases and V by 4 bases; bases with no gene match: 14. Germline V gives CDR1 SGHRS, CDR2 YFSETQ. The CDR3 nucleotides read TGCGCCAGCAGCCAACCGGACCGGGACAGGGCAAACTACGAGCAGTACTTC. Amino acids: CASSQPDRDRANYEQYF. Together with reference TRBV5-1 and TRBJ2-7, the CDR3 gives the full variable domain: KAGVTQTPRYLIKTRGQQVTLSCSPISGHRSVSWYQQTPGQGLQFLFEYFSETQRNKGNFPGRFSGRQFSNSRSEMNVSTLELGDSALYLCASSQPDRDRANYEQYFGPGTRLTVT.

The V gene is TRBV7-6, the J gene TRBJ1-6; D not resolved. Per the germline V gene, CDR1 is SGHVS and CDR2 is FNYEAQ. The CDR3 runs 16 residues. Trimming cost V 5 bases and J 4 bases, with 15 bases left between them. CDR3: CASSKWERSYNSPLHF. In DNA form, the CDR3 reads TGTGCCAGCAGCAAATGGGAGAGATCTTATAATTCACCCCTCCACTTT.

Worth noting for this clone: Other DNA variants within this sample encode the same CDR3. This rearrangement joins TRBV7-8 to TRBJ1-5; 8 positions agree with TRBD1. Germline trimming cut 1 base from V and 4 bases from J; bases unmatched to any gene: 0. Germline CDR1 and CDR2: SGHVS and FQNEAQ. This CDR3 spans 14 amino acids. Here the CDR3 DNA reads TGTGCCAGCAGCTTAGGACAGGGGAATCAGCCCCAGCATTTT. It codes for CASSLGQGNQPQHF.

This chain connects TRBV7-9 to TRBJ2-5; D possibly corresponds to TRBD1 (6 bases). V gave up 4 bases and J gave up 0 bases, with 12 bases separating them. This CDR3 has 15 residues. CDR1 is SEHNR, CDR2 FQNEAQ, per germline (reference sequence). CDR3 coding DNA: TGTGCCAGCAGCTCCCAGGGGTACGACCAAGAGACCCAGTACTTC. Its protein product is CASSSQGYDQETQYF.

V gene TRBV7-2 combines with J gene TRBJ1-1; D not certain. Germline lookup yields CDR1 SGHTA and CDR2 FQGNSA. The length of the CDR3 is 14 residues. Trimming shortened V by 4 bases and J by 1 base, and 10 bases separated the two germline ends. CDR3 residues: CASSSPGRNTEAFF. In DNA form, the CDR3 reads TGTGCCAGCAGCTCACCCGGTCGGAACACTGAAGCTTTCTTT.

This clone was observed a single time. The rearrangement joins TRBV28 to TRBJ2-7; 7 positions agree with TRBD1. The CDR3 is 16 amino acids. Germline V gene data show CDR1 as MDHEN and CDR2 as SYDVKM. V dropped 4 bases and J dropped 2; count of bases not matched to a gene: 11. CDR3 residues: CASSSAGTATTYEQYV. The DNA of the CDR3 is TGTGCCAGCAGTTCTGCCGGGACAGCGACCACCTACGAGCAGTACGTC.

This clone showed up just once. This CDR3 reads CASSKGTFGELFF. Written as DNA, the CDR3 is TGTGCCAGCAGCAAGGGGACTTTCGGGGAGCTGTTTTTT. The V call is TRBV9, the J call TRBJ2-2; D perhaps matches TRBD2 (6 bases). CDR3 length: 13 amino acids. Germline CDR1 is SGDLS and CDR2 is YYNGEE. The V gene lost 4 bases and the J gene lost 7 bases, with 11 bases spanning the gap.

The chain couples TRBV6-5 to TRBJ1-5, with D tentatively TRBD1 (5 bases). The CDR3 runs to 14 residues. Germline V gene lookup returns CDR1 MNHEY and CDR2 SVGAGI. V was pared by 6 bases and J by 0 bases, with 9 bases between. CDR3 in amino acids: CASRGEVSNQPQHF. Written as DNA, the CDR3 is TGTGCCAGCAGGGGGGAGGTTAGCAATCAGCCCCAGCATTTT.

V gene TRBV7-2 combines with J gene TRBJ2-3; 7 bases align to TRBD2. This CDR3 is built from 14 residues. V shed 5 bases, J shed 4 bases, and the junction held 6 bases outside the gene matches. Per the germline V gene, CDR1 is SGHTA and CDR2 is FQGNSA. CDR3 loop: CASSPNAGADTQYF. CDR3 DNA sequence: TGTGCCAGCAGCCCAAACGCGGGGGCAGATACGCAGTATTTT. The whole variable domain, filled in from reference TRBV7-2 and TRBJ2-3, reads GAGVSQSPSNKVTEKGKDVELRCDPISGHTALYWYRQSLGQGLEFLIYFQGNSAPDKSGLPSDRFSAERTGGSVSTLTIQRTQQEDSAVYLCASSPNAGADTQYFGPGTRLTVL.